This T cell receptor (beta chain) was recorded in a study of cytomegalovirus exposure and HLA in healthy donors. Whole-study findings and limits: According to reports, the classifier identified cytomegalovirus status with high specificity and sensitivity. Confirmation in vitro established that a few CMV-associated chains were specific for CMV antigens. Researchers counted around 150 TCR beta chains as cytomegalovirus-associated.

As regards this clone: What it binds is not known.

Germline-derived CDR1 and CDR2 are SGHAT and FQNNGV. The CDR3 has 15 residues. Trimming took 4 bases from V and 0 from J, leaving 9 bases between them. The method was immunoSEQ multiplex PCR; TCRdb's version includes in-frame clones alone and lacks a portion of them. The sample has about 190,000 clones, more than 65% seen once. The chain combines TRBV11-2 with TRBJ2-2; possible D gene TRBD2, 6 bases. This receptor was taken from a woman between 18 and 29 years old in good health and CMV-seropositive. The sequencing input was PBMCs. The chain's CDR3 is CASSWGTSNTGELFF. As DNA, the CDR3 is TGTGCCAGCAGCTGGGGGACTTCGAACACCGGGGAGCTGTTTTTT.